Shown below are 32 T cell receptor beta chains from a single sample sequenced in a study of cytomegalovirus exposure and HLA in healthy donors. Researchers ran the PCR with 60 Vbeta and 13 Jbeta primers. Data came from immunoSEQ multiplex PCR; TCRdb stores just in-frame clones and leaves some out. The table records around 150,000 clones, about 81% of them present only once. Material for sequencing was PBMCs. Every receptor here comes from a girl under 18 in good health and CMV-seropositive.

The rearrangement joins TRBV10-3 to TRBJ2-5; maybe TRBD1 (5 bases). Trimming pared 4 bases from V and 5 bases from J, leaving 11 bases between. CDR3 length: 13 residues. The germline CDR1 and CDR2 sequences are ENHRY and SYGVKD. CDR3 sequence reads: CAISARVGETQYF. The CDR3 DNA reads TGTGCCATCAGTGCCAGGGTAGGCGAGACCCAGTACTTC.

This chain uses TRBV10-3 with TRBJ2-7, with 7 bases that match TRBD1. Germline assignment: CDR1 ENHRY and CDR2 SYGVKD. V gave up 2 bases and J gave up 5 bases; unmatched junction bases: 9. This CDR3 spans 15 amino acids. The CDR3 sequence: CAISEGTGTEDEQYF. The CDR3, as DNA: TGTGCCATCAGTGAGGGGACCGGGACAGAGGACGAGCAGTACTTC.

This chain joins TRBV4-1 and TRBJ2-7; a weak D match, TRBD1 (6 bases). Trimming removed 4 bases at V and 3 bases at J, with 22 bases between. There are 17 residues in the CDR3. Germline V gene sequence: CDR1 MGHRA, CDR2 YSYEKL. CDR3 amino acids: CASSPPTTGNSLYEQYF. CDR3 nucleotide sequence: TGCGCCAGCAGCCCTCCCACTACAGGGAATTCTCTCTACGAGCAGTACTTC.

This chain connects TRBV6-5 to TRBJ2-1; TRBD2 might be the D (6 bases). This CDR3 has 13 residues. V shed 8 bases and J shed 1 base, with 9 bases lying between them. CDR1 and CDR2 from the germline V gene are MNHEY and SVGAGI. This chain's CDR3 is CASGTGSYNEQFF. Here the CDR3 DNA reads TGTGCCAGCGGGACTGGATCCTACAATGAGCAGTTCTTC.

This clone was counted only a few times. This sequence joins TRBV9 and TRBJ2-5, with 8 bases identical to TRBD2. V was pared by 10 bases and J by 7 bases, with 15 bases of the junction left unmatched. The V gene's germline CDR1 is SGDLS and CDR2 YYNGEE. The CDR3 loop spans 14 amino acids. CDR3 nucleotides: TGTGCCGCCAGGGAGGGTAGCGGGGTCGGGACCCAGTACTTC. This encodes CAAREGSGVGTQYF.

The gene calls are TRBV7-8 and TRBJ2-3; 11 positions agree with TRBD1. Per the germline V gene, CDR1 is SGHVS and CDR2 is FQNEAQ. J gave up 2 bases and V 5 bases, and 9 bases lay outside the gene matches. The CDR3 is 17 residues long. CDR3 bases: TGTGCCAGCAGCCCTCCGGGACAGGGGGGATTCACAGATACGCAGTATTTT. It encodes CASSPPGQGGFTDTQYF.

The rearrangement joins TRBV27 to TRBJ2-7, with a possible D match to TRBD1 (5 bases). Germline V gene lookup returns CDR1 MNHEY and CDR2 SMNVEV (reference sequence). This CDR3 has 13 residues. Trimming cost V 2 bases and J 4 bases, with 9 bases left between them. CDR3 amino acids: CASSLRQSYEQYF. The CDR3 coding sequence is TGTGCCAGCAGTTTAAGACAGTCGTACGAGCAGTACTTC.

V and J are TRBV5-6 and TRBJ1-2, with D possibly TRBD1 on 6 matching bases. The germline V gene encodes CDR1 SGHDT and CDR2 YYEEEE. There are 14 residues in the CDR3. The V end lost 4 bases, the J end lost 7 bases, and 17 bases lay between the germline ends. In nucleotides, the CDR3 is TGTGCCAGCAGCACCCCGCTGGGGGCGATTGGCTACACCTTC. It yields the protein CASSTPLGAIGYTF.

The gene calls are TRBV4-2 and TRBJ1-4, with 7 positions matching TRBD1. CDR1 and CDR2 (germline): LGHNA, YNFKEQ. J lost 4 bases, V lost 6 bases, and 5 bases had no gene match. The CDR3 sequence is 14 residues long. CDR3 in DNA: TGTGCCAGCAGTTTACAGGGGCGTAATGAAAAACTGTTTTTT. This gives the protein CASSLQGRNEKLFF.

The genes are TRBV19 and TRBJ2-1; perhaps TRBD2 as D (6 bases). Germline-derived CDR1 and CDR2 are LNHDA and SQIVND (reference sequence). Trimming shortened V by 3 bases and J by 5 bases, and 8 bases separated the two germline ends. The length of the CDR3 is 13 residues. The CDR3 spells CASSMRGDNEQFF. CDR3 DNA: TGTGCCAGTAGTATGCGGGGAGACAATGAGCAGTTCTTC.

This chain's CDR3 is CASIPGLYSGNTIYF. The CDR3 DNA follows: TGTGCCAGTATACCGGGACTGTACTCTGGAAACACCATATATTTT. The chain uses TRBV19 and TRBJ1-3; TRBD1 is a possible D gene (5 bases). Trimming took 7 bases from V and 0 from J, leaving 13 bases between them. The CDR3 is made up of 15 amino acids. From germline, CDR1 is LNHDA and CDR2 SQIVND (reference sequence).

DNA for the CDR3: TGTGCCAGTAACCAGGGAGGGTACGCAGATACGCAGTATTTT. Translated, it gives CASNQGGYADTQYF. The rearrangement joins TRBV19 to TRBJ2-3, with TRBD2 matching 7 bases. The CDR3 contains 14 residues. Trimming removed 7 bases from V and 4 bases from J; junction bases left unmatched: 8. Germline V lookup: CDR1 LNHDA, CDR2 SQIVND (reference sequence).

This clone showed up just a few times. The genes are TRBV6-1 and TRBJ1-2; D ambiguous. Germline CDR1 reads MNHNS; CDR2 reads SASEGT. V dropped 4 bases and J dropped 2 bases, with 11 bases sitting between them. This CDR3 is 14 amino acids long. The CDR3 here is CASSVSGINYGYTF. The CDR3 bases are TGTGCCAGCAGTGTGTCCGGGATCAACTATGGCTACACCTTC.

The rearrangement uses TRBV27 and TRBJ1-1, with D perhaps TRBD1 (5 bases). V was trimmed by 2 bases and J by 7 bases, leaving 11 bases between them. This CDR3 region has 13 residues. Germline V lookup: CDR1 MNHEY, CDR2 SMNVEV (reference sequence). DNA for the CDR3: TGTGCCAGCAGTTTAAGGGGTGCTAGTGAAGCTTTCTTT. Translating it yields CASSLRGASEAFF.

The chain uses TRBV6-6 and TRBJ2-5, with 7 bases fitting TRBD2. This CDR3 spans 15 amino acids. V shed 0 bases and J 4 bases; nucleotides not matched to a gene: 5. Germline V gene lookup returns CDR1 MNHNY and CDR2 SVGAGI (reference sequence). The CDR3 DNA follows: TGTGCCAGCAGTTACTCTGCGGTAGCGGGAGAGACCCAGTACTTC. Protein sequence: CASSYSAVAGETQYF.

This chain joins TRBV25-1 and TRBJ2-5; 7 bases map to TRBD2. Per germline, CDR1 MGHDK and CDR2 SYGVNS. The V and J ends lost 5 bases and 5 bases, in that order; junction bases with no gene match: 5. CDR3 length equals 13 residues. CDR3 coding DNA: TGTGCCAGCAGTCGCGGGGGTGGGGAGACCCAGTACTTC. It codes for CASSRGGGETQYF. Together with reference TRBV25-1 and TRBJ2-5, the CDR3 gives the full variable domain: EADIYQTPRYLVIGTGKKITLECSQTMGHDKMYWYQQDPGMELHLIHYSYGVNSTEKGDLSSESTVSRIRTEHFPLTLESARPSHTSQYLCASSRGGGETQYFGPGTRLLVL.

The CDR3 nucleotides read TGTGCCAGCAGTACCCGGACTAGCGGGGTCGATGAGCAGTTCTTC. This codes for CASSTRTSGVDEQFF. The chain employs TRBV28 and TRBJ2-1; 12 bases are shared with TRBD2. Germline V gene data show CDR1 as MDHEN and CDR2 as SYDVKM. J lost 8 bases, V lost 5 bases, and 7 bases had no gene match. There are 15 residues in the CDR3.

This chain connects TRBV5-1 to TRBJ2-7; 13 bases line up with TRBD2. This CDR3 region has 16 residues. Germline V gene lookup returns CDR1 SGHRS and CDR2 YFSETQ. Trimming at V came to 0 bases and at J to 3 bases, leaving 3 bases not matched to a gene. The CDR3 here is CASSLAGLAGDYEQYF. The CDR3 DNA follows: TGCGCCAGCAGCTTGGCCGGACTAGCGGGGGACTACGAGCAGTACTTC.

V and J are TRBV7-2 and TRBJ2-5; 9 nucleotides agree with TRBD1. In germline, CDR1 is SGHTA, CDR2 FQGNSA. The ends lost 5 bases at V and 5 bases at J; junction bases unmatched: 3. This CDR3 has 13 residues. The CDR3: CASSVQGAETQYF. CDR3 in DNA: TGTGCCAGCAGCGTACAGGGGGCCGAGACCCAGTACTTC.

CDR3 bases: TGTGCCAGTAGTATCTGGTCTGGTCAGGGGAGCAATCAGCCCCAGCATTTT. This gives the protein CASSIWSGQGSNQPQHF. The chain is built from TRBV19 and TRBJ1-5; TRBD1 is a possible D gene (6 bases). Germline V gives CDR1 LNHDA, CDR2 SQIVND (reference sequence). V gave up 3 bases and J gave up 1 base, with 16 bases separating them. This CDR3 contains 17 residues. The variable domain in full, completed from reference TRBV19 and TRBJ1-5, reads DGGITQSPKYLFRKEGQNVTLSCEQNLNHDAMYWYRQDPGQGLRLIYYSQIVNDFQKGDIAEGYSVSREKKESFPLTVTSAQKNPTAFYLCASSIWSGQGSNQPQHFGDGTRLSIL.

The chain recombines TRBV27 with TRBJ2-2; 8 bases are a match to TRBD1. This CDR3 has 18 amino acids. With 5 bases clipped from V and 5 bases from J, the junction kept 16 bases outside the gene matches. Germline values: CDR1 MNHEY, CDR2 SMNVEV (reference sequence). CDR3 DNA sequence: TGTGCCAGCAGTCCGGGCGGTCTACAGGGGGTGGGTACCGGGGAGCTGTTTTTT. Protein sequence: CASSPGGLQGVGTGELFF.

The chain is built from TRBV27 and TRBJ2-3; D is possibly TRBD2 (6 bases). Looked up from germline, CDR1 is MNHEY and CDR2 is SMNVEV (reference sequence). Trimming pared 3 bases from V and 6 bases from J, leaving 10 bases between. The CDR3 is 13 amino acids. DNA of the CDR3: TGTGCCAGCAGTTTCCCGGGGAGGGATACGCAGTATTTT. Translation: CASSFPGRDTQYF.

DNA of the CDR3: TGCGCCAGCAGCTTGATCGGTTTACGGCCCCAGCATTTT. Protein product: CASSLIGLRPQHF. J is TRBJ1-5 and V is TRBV5-1; no clear D gene. Trimming took 1 base from V and 9 from J, leaving 11 bases between them. CDR1 is SGHRS, CDR2 YFSETQ, per germline. This CDR3 spans 13 amino acids.

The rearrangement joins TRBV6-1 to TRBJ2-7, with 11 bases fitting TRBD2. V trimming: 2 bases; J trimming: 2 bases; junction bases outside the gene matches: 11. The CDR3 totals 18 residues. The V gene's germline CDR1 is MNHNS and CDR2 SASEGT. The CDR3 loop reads CASSETPAGSGRAYEQYF. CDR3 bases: TGTGCCAGCAGTGAAACCCCCGCGGGTAGCGGGAGGGCCTACGAGCAGTACTTC.

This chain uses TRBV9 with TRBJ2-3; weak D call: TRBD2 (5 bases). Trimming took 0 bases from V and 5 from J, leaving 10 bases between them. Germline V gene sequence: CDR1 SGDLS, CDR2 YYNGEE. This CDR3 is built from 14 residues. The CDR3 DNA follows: TGTGCCAGCAGCGTAGCGGGGAGTCTAGATACGCAGTATTTT. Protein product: CASSVAGSLDTQYF.

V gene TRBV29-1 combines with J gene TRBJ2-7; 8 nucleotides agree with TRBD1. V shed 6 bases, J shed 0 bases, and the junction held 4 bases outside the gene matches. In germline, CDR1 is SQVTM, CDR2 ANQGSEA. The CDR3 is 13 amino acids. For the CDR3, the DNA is TGCAGCGTAAAGACAGGGGCCTCCTACGAGCAGTACTTC. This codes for CSVKTGASYEQYF.

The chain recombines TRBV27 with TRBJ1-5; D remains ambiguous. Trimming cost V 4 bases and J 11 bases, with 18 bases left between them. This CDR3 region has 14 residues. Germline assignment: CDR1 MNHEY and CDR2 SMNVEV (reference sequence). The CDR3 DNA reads TGTGCCAGCAGTTCCCTCCCCCCCAGGTTTACCCAGCATTTT. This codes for CASSSLPPRFTQHF.

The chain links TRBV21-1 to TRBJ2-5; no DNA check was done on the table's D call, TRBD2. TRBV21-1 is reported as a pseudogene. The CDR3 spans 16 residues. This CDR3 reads CASSKGAGGAKETQYF. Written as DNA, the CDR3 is TGTGCCAGCAGCAAAGGGGCCGGGGGGGCCAAAGAGACCCAGTACTTC.

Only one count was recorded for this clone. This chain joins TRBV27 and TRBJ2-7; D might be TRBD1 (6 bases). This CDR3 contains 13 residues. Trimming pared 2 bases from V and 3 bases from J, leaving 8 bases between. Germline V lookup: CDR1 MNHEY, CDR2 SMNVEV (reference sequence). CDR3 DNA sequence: TGTGCCAGCAGTTTAGGGACATACTACGAGCAGTACTTC. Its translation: CASSLGTYYEQYF.

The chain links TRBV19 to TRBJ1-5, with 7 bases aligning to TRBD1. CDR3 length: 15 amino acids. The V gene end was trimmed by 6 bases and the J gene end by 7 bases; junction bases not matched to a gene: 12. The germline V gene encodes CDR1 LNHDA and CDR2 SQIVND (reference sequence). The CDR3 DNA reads TGTGCCAGTAGCCAACAGGGGTGGGGGAGACAGCCCCAGCATTTT. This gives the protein CASSQQGWGRQPQHF.

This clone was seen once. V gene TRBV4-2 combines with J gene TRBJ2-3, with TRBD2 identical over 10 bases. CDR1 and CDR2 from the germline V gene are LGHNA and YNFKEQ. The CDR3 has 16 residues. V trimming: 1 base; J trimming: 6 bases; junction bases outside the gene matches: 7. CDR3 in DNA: TGTGCCAGCAGCCAAGTTACTAGCGGGAAAGAGGATACGCAGTATTTT. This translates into CASSQVTSGKEDTQYF.

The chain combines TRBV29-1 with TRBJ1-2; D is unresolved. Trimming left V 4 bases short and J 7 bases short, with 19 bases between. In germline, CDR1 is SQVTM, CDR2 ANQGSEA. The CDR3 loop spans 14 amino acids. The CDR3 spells CSVGMEEGVAGYTF. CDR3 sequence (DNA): TGCAGCGTTGGGATGGAAGAGGGTGTCGCTGGCTACACCTTC.